The 32 T cell receptor beta chains reported below all come from one sample, sequenced in a study of shared clonotypes between healthy human individuals. Method: immunoSEQ multiplex PCR; TCRdb's copy keeps in-frame clones and lacks some. The repertoire includes nearly 2 million clones, just under 95% of them detected once, and less than 1.5% sits in the top ten. CD45RO-negative, CCR7-selected cells formed the naive CD8 fraction, which excluded terminally differentiated effector memory CD45RA+ cells. What was sequenced was naive CD8+ T cells sorted from blood. Source of these receptors: a man aged 18 to 29 in good health.

This clone was recorded only once. Other DNA sequences from this sample encode an identical CDR3 as well. The chain couples TRBV2 to TRBJ2-1, with 10 bases lining up with TRBD2. The CDR3 has 13 amino acids. Germline V CDR1 and CDR2: SNHLY, FYNNEI. Trimming at V came to 6 bases and at J to 4 bases, leaving 0 bases not matched to a gene. This CDR3 is CASRAGGYNEQFF. The CDR3 DNA sequence: TGTGCCAGCAGAGCGGGGGGGTACAATGAGCAGTTCTTC. Full variable domain (remainder filled in from reference TRBV2 and TRBJ2-1): EPEVTQTPSHQVTQMGQEVILRCVPISNHLYFYWYRQILGQKVEFLVSFYNNEISEKSEIFDDQFSVERPDGSNFTLKIRSTKLEDSAMYFCASRAGGYNEQFFGPGTRLTVL.

The gene calls are TRBV7-2 and TRBJ2-5; possible D gene TRBD1, 6 bases. The germline gives CDR1 SGHTA, CDR2 FQGNSA. This CDR3 has 16 residues. Trimming left V 3 bases short and J 0 bases short, with 14 bases between. The CDR3 spells CASSLGTNWDQETQYF. Here the CDR3 DNA reads TGTGCCAGCAGCTTGGGGACAAATTGGGACCAAGAGACCCAGTACTTC.

The table lists this clone with a count of one. The chain recombines TRBV29-1 with TRBJ2-1, with D maybe TRBD2 (6 bases). From germline, CDR1 is SQVTM and CDR2 ANQGSEA. V was cut by 4 bases and J by 8 bases, with 9 bases left in between. The length of the CDR3 is 11 residues. CDR3 protein: CSVGGEDEQFF. In DNA form, the CDR3 reads TGCAGCGTTGGCGGGGAAGATGAGCAGTTCTTC.

This clone has just one count. The same CDR3 arises from other DNA sequences in this sample as well. The chain has TRBV28 and TRBJ2-3; 11 bases agree with TRBD2. V lost 2 bases, J lost 3 bases, and 1 base stayed unmatched. Germline loops: CDR1 MDHEN, CDR2 SYDVKM. CDR3 length: 15 residues. The chain's CDR3 is CASSLLAGGTDTQYF. Here the CDR3 DNA reads TGTGCCAGCAGTTTACTAGCGGGGGGAACAGATACGCAGTATTTT.

The chain couples TRBV4-1 to TRBJ2-7; no clear D. Germline V gene data show CDR1 as MGHRA and CDR2 as YSYEKL. V was cut by 5 bases and J by 1 base, with 9 bases left in between. CDR3 length: 13 residues. The CDR3 DNA follows: TGCGCCAGCAGCTTCACCGAGTCCTACGAGCAGTACTTC. Protein sequence: CASSFTESYEQYF.

The chain recombines TRBV19 with TRBJ2-7, with D possibly TRBD1 on 5 matching bases. The CDR3 consists of 13 residues. Trimming took 5 bases from V and 0 from J, leaving 8 bases between them. CDR1 and CDR2 (germline): LNHDA, SQIVND (reference sequence). CDR3 DNA: TGTGCCAGTAGTGACAGCCTCTCCTACGAGCAGTACTTC. The encoded protein is CASSDSLSYEQYF.

This clone was recorded only once. Additional DNA sequences in this sample encode the identical CDR3. V gene TRBV30 combines with J gene TRBJ2-3; 9 bases are shared with TRBD2. Germline CDR1 and CDR2: GTSNPN and SVGIG (reference sequence). The CDR3 spans 15 residues. After removal of 2 bases from V and 3 bases from J, the junction contained 6 bases not matched to a gene. CDR3 amino acids: CAWSLLAGGTDTQYF. As DNA, the CDR3 is TGTGCCTGGAGTCTGTTGGCGGGGGGGACAGATACGCAGTATTTT.

The V gene is TRBV6-5, the J gene TRBJ2-1, with 9 bases lining up with TRBD2. The V gene end was trimmed by 4 bases and the J gene end by 3 bases; junction bases not matched to a gene: 7. Germline loops: CDR1 MNHEY, CDR2 SVGAGI. The CDR3 spans 16 residues. The CDR3 loop is CASSSLAGVVYNEQFF. As DNA, the CDR3 is TGTGCCAGCAGTTCTTTAGCGGGAGTTGTCTACAATGAGCAGTTCTTC.

The chain uses TRBV18 and TRBJ2-7; 8 bases are shared with TRBD1. The CDR3 extends over 19 amino acids. From germline, CDR1 is KGHSH and CDR2 LQKENI. Trimming at V came to 4 bases and at J to 4 bases, leaving 21 bases not matched to a gene. CDR3 coding DNA: TGTGCCAGCTCACAAACCTCGGGCGGATCGGGACAGGCCATATACGAGCAGTACTTC. It specifies CASSQTSGGSGQAIYEQYF.

The V gene is TRBV7-9, the J gene TRBJ2-5; 8 bases agree with TRBD1. This CDR3 comprises 16 residues. V dropped 5 bases and J dropped 5; count of bases not matched to a gene: 13. Germline CDR1 reads SEHNR; CDR2 reads FQNEAQ (reference sequence). The CDR3 is CASSAPQGVVEETQYF. The CDR3 bases are TGTGCCAGCAGCGCCCCACAGGGGGTCGTGGAGGAGACCCAGTACTTC.

The chain carries TRBV29-1 and TRBJ1-1; D remains ambiguous. This CDR3 is 11 amino acids long. Germline CDR1 is SQVTM and CDR2 is ANQGSEA. The germline V and J ends were trimmed by 7 bases and 3 bases, with 9 bases remaining between them. DNA for the CDR3: TGCAGCGCCCATTGGGACACTGAAGCTTTCTTT. Its translation is CSAHWDTEAFF.

The chain is built from TRBV7-2 and TRBJ2-1; D remains ambiguous. The CDR3 is 13 residues long. Looked up from germline, CDR1 is SGHTA and CDR2 is FQGNSA. V shed 1 base and J shed 9 bases, with 10 bases lying between them. The CDR3 DNA is TGTGCCAGCAGCTTAGTGGGCTTTCCTGAGCAGTTCTTC. Residues: CASSLVGFPEQFF.

This sequence joins TRBV5-4 and TRBJ1-1, with D possibly TRBD1 on 6 matching bases. Germline V gives CDR1 SGHNT, CDR2 YYREEE (reference sequence). The CDR3 runs 14 residues. The V end was cut by 6 bases, the J end by 5 bases, with 17 bases between. The CDR3 sequence: CASTKLGGPTEAFF. The CDR3 nucleotides read TGTGCCAGCACCAAACTTGGGGGGCCAACTGAAGCTTTCTTT.

This chain joins TRBV11-2 and TRBJ2-7, with 7 bases matching TRBD2. This CDR3 is 16 amino acids long. J lost 4 bases, V lost 0 bases, and 9 bases had no gene match. Germline lookup yields CDR1 SGHAT and CDR2 FQNNGV. The CDR3, as DNA: TGTGCCAGCAGCTTAGAAAGGCCTAGCGGAGATTACGAGCAGTACTTC. Protein: CASSLERPSGDYEQYF. The full variable domain, its missing parts supplied by reference TRBV11-2 and TRBJ2-7, is EAGVAQSPRYKIIEKRQSVAFWCNPISGHATLYWYQQILGQGPKLLIQFQNNGVVDDSQLPKDRFSAERLKGVDSTLKIQPAKLEDSAVYLCASSLERPSGDYEQYFGPGTRLTVT.

The chain carries TRBV9 and TRBJ2-3; D not certain. V was pared by 3 bases and J by 8 bases, with 13 bases between. This CDR3 comprises 13 residues. The germline CDR1 and CDR2 sequences are SGDLS and YYNGEE. The CDR3 region is CASSAPRHGTQYF. CDR3 sequence (DNA): TGTGCCAGCAGCGCCCCCCGCCACGGTACGCAGTATTTT.

With regard to this clone: The identical CDR3 is also encoded by other nucleotide sequences in the sample. The V call is TRBV28, the J call TRBJ1-1, with D perhaps TRBD1 (5 bases). Trimming cost V 3 bases and J 5 bases, with 10 bases left between them. Germline CDR1 and CDR2: MDHEN and SYDVKM. The CDR3 runs 13 residues. The CDR3 reads CASSLLGGTEAFF. The CDR3 DNA sequence: TGTGCCAGCAGTTTGCTGGGGGGGACTGAAGCTTTCTTT.

The rearrangement uses TRBV9 and TRBJ2-1; 8 nucleotides align to TRBD2. The CDR3 contains 14 residues. J lost 2 bases, V lost 3 bases, and 1 base had no gene match. Germline CDR1 is SGDLS and CDR2 is YYNGEE. CDR3 sequence (DNA): TGTGCCAGCAGCGGGGGACTAGCCTACAATGAGCAGTTCTTC. Its protein product is CASSGGLAYNEQFF. Combining the CDR3 with reference TRBV9 and TRBJ2-1 gives the whole variable domain DSGVTQTPKHLITATGQRVTLRCSPRSGDLSVYWYQQSLDQGLQFLIQYYNGEERAKGNILERFSAQQFPDLHSELNLSSLELGDSALYFCASSGGLAYNEQFFGPGTRLTVL.

The rearrangement joins TRBV27 to TRBJ1-1, with D possibly matching TRBD1 (5 bases). V lost 8 bases and J lost 6, with 22 bases in between. CDR1 and CDR2 from the germline V gene are MNHEY and SMNVEV (reference sequence). The CDR3 contains 15 residues. The CDR3 sequence: CASEASREGKPEAFF. The CDR3 DNA follows: TGTGCCAGCGAAGCCTCCCGAGAGGGGAAGCCTGAAGCTTTCTTT.

The chain has TRBV6-1 and TRBJ1-1; 7 nucleotides align to TRBD1. The germline V gene has CDR1 MNHNS and CDR2 SASEGT. The CDR3 runs 15 residues. The V gene end was trimmed by 7 bases and the J gene end by 5 bases; junction bases not matched to a gene: 13. The CDR3 coding sequence is TGTGCCAGCAAATCCGGGACAGCCGAGGGTACTGAAGCTTTCTTT. It specifies CASKSGTAEGTEAFF.

V usage is TRBV7-9 and J usage is TRBJ2-7, with 8 bases aligning to TRBD1. V lost 2 bases, J lost 6 bases, and 3 bases stayed unmatched. The CDR3 has 13 residues. Germline lookup yields CDR1 SEHNR and CDR2 FQNEAQ (reference sequence). The CDR3 DNA reads as TGTGCCAGCAGCTTACCGACAGGGGCCGAGCAGTACTTC. Translated: CASSLPTGAEQYF.

V and J are TRBV6-4 and TRBJ2-6; D unresolved. The V gene lost 4 bases and the J gene lost 0 bases, with 19 bases spanning the gap. The CDR3 contains 19 residues. Germline V gene lookup returns CDR1 MRHNA and CDR2 SNTAGT. CDR3 DNA sequence: TGTGCCAGCAGTGCGGCAGAGGAACTAACGGGCTCTGGGGCCAACGTCCTGACTTTC. Translation gives CASSAAEELTGSGANVLTF.

On this clone: Different DNA sequences within this sample yield the same CDR3. The chain recombines TRBV27 with TRBJ2-7; 12 bases agree with TRBD1. There are 15 residues in the CDR3. J was trimmed by 2 bases and V by 5 bases; bases with no gene match: 4. Germline-derived CDR1 and CDR2 are MNHEY and SMNVEV (reference sequence). The CDR3 here is CASSIGTGGAYEQYF. CDR3 nucleotide sequence: TGTGCCAGCAGTATAGGGACAGGGGGCGCCTACGAGCAGTACTTC.

This clone was observed a single time. This chain connects TRBV9 to TRBJ1-2; D uncertain. Germline lookup yields CDR1 SGDLS and CDR2 YYNGEE. The CDR3 contains 14 residues. The V end lost 0 bases, the J end lost 0 bases, and 6 bases lay between the germline ends. CDR3 sequence (DNA): TGTGCCAGCAGCGTAGGGGTCTCTAACTATGGCTACACCTTC. Translated: CASSVGVSNYGYTF.

The V call is TRBV6-6, the J call TRBJ1-4, with D tentatively TRBD1 (5 bases). Germline V gene lookup returns CDR1 MNHNY and CDR2 SVGAGI (reference sequence). V shed 5 bases and J shed 8 bases, with 12 bases lying between them. This CDR3 is 13 amino acids long. CDR3 in DNA: TGTGCCAGCAGTCAACCGGGACTAGAAAAACTGTTTTTT. It yields the protein CASSQPGLEKLFF.

Regarding this clone: Other nucleotide sequences from this sample produce the same CDR3. The chain uses TRBV19 and TRBJ2-7; 7 bases align to TRBD2. CDR3 size: 13 residues. Germline V lookup: CDR1 LNHDA, CDR2 SQIVND (reference sequence). With 5 bases clipped from V and 4 bases from J, the junction kept 5 bases outside the gene matches. The CDR3 reads CASSPGLGYEQYF. CDR3 sequence (DNA): TGTGCCAGTAGTCCCGGACTAGGATACGAGCAGTACTTC.

This clone showed up just once. The CDR3 sequence: CASSMDRATEAFF. The CDR3 DNA reads TGTGCCAGTAGTATGGACAGGGCCACTGAAGCTTTCTTT. V and J are TRBV19 and TRBJ1-1; TRBD1 matches at 8 bases. The CDR3 loop spans 13 amino acids. CDR1 is LNHDA, CDR2 SQIVND, per germline (reference sequence). The V and J ends lost 3 bases and 4 bases, in that order; junction bases with no gene match: 1.

V and J are TRBV30 and TRBJ1-2; TRBD1 aligns across 7 bases. The CDR3 has 13 amino acids. CDR1 is GTSNPN and CDR2 is SVGIG in the germline V gene (reference sequence). V gave up 0 bases and J gave up 7 bases; unmatched junction bases: 5. In nucleotides, the CDR3 is TGTGCCTGGAGTGTATCGGCAGGGGGTGGCTACACCTTC. Translated: CAWSVSAGGGYTF.

As for this clone: Other DNA sequences in the same sample also yield this CDR3. J is TRBJ1-1 and V is TRBV9; D call uncertain. Germline loops: CDR1 SGDLS, CDR2 YYNGEE. The CDR3 loop spans 15 amino acids. V lost 0 bases, J lost 0 bases, and 9 bases lay in between. CDR3 coding DNA: TGTGCCAGCAGCGTAGCATCCGGACTGAACACTGAAGCTTTCTTT. Protein sequence: CASSVASGLNTEAFF. Supplemented by reference TRBV9 and TRBJ1-1, the full variable domain reads DSGVTQTPKHLITATGQRVTLRCSPRSGDLSVYWYQQSLDQGLQFLIQYYNGEERAKGNILERFSAQQFPDLHSELNLSSLELGDSALYFCASSVASGLNTEAFFGQGTRLTVV.

This sequence joins TRBV2 and TRBJ2-7; TRBD1 agrees at 9 bases. With 5 bases clipped from V and 0 bases from J, the junction kept 11 bases outside the gene matches. The CDR3 has 17 amino acids. CDR1 and CDR2 from the germline V gene are SNHLY and FYNNEI. The CDR3 DNA reads TGTGCCAGCAGTCCGGGACAGGGAAACGTAGGCTCCTACGAGCAGTACTTC. Translating gives CASSPGQGNVGSYEQYF.

The chain links TRBV5-5 to TRBJ2-7; 7 bases match TRBD2. J lost 0 bases, V lost 4 bases, and 7 bases had no gene match. Germline V gives CDR1 SGHKS, CDR2 YYEKEE (reference sequence). The CDR3 loop spans 15 amino acids. As DNA, the CDR3 is TGTGCCAGCAGCCTCCAAGCGGGGTTCTCCTACGAGCAGTACTTC. Protein product: CASSLQAGFSYEQYF.

A note on this clone: This same CDR3 is encoded by further DNA sequences in the sample. The genes are TRBV4-1 and TRBJ2-1, with D possibly matching TRBD1 (5 bases). The V end was cut by 0 bases, the J end by 2 bases, with 11 bases between. CDR1 and CDR2 (germline): MGHRA, YSYEKL. The CDR3 runs 16 residues. The CDR3 sequence: CASSQDPGLPYNEQFF. The CDR3 DNA is TGCGCCAGCAGCCAAGATCCAGGGTTACCCTACAATGAGCAGTTCTTC.

This rearrangement joins TRBV28 to TRBJ1-1; maybe TRBD1 (5 bases). Trimming removed 3 bases at V and 1 base at J, with 12 bases between. The CDR3 loop spans 15 amino acids. Germline V gene data show CDR1 as MDHEN and CDR2 as SYDVKM. The CDR3 sequence is CASSFPRGKNTEAFF. As DNA, the CDR3 is TGTGCCAGCAGTTTCCCCCGGGGGAAGAACACTGAAGCTTTCTTT.